This T cell receptor beta chain is from a study of blood T cell repertoires in COVID-19. Study background: COVID-19 samples from acute and convalescent phases originated in the United States, Italy and Spain. T cells, B-cell-depleted T cells, or PBMCs provided the cDNA or gDNA that served as material.

CDR3 size: 13 residues. Germline lookup yields CDR1 GTSNPN and CDR2 SVGIG (reference sequence). Deletions cut 3 bases from V and 6 bases from J, with 14 bases between. In the original processing: Reference gene primer amplification gave estimated nucleated cell counts. TCRdb's copy holds only in-frame clones and misses some; the assay was immunoSEQ multiplex PCR. V and J calls and clone size are as listed in that table; D and trimming were resolved from the DNA. The table lists 250,000 to 350,000 clones, roughly 90% of them singletons, with around 13% in the top ten. Material for sequencing was peripheral blood. The clonotype was recovered from a woman aged 55-75 years with acute or convalescent COVID-19. The J gene is TRBJ1-2, the V gene TRBV30; no clear D. CDR3 sequence: CAWSMGGSHGYTF. CDR3 DNA sequence: TGTGCCTGGAGCATGGGAGGTTCGCATGGCTACACCTTC.